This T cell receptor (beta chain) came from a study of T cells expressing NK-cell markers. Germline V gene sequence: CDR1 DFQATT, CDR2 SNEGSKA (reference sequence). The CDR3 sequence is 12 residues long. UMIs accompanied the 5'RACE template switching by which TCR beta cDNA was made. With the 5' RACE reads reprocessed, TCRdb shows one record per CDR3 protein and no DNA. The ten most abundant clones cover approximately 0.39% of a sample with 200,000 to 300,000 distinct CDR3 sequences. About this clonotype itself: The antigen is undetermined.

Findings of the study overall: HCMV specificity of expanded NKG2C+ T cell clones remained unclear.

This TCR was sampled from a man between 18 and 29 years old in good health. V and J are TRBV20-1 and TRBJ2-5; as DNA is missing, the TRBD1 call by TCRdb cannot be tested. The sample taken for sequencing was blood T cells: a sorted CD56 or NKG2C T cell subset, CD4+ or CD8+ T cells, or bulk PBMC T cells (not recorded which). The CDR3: CSARGTGETQYF.